A single TCR beta chain is shown here with its context. The sample comes from a study of blood T cell repertoires in COVID-19. Profiling relied on immunoSEQ multiplex PCR, and the TCRdb table lists in-frame clones only, not all of them. The sample has around 250,000 clones, roughly 90% seen once. The receptor comes from a man aged 60-69 years with acute or convalescent COVID-19. Sequenced sample: peripheral blood.

CDR3 amino acids: CASSQTGSNQPQHF. The CDR3, as DNA: TGTGCCAGCAGCCAGACAGGGAGCAATCAGCCCCAGCATTTT. This sequence joins TRBV2 and TRBJ1-5; 7 positions agree with TRBD1. V lost 6 bases, J lost 1 base, and 3 bases stayed unmatched. The CDR3 is 14 residues long. Germline loops: CDR1 SNHLY, CDR2 FYNNEI. The variable domain in full, completed from reference TRBV2 and TRBJ1-5, reads EPEVTQTPSHQVTQMGQEVILRCVPISNHLYFYWYRQILGQKVEFLVSFYNNEISEKSEIFDDQFSVERPDGSNFTLKIRSTKLEDSAMYFCASSQTGSNQPQHFGDGTRLSIL.